The sequence of this T cell receptor beta chain was determined in a study of glioma-infiltrating T cells after dendritic cell vaccination. Study information: Patients had newly diagnosed or recurrent glioblastoma and received dendritic cell vaccines. Autologous tumor lysate-pulsed dendritic cell vaccination was given between the early 2000s and the early 2010s.

Germline loops: CDR1 LGHNA, CDR2 YNFKEQ. The CDR3 is 15 amino acids. The V segment lost 1 base and the J segment 8 bases; nucleotides outside the gene matches: 6. Here immunoSEQ multiplex PCR was the method, and the copy in TCRdb shows in-frame clones only, minus some. This repertoire shows more than 95,000 clones, around 87% found once; its top ten account for 2.7%. Specified time point: after dendritic cell vaccination, including at tumor progression/relapse. This chain connects TRBV4-2 to TRBJ1-2, with 11 bases matching TRBD1. The sample here was blood, taken after dendritic cell vaccination. This receptor was identified in a human donor with glioblastoma. The CDR3 coding sequence is TGTGCCAGCAGCCAAGGAGGACAGGGGGCAGGCGGCTACACCTTC. It translates to CASSQGGQGAGGYTF.